Below are 7 T cell receptor beta chains sequenced from a single sample in a study of regulatory T cells in long-lasting Graves disease. Documented time point: persistent/refractory GD, antithyroid drugs over 5 years with positive TRAb. The TCR library was made from RNA extracted from PBMCs. The TCR beta library used iRepertoire HTBI primers with Arm-PCR amplification of CDR3. A single record per CDR3 protein comes from TCRdb applying MiXCR to the multiplex PCR reads. The sample lists 600,000 to 800,000 distinct CDR3 sequences, 25% to 35% occurring once. The sample here was peripheral blood mononuclear cells (PBMCs), taken when the disease was refractory, from a patient treated with antithyroid drugs. These TCRs come from a female donor with Graves disease.

This clonotype was found a few times. The gene calls are TRBV20-1 and TRBJ2-1; D not certain. Germline-derived CDR1 and CDR2 are DFQATT and SNEGSKA (reference sequence). The V gene lost 3 bases and the J gene lost 0 bases, with 12 bases spanning the gap. The CDR3 loop spans 15 amino acids. CDR3 sequence (DNA): TGCAGTGCTAGCCCCCCGGTCGGCTCCTACAATGAGCAGTTCTTC. This translates into CSASPPVGSYNEQFF.

This clonotype was observed a few times. The chain recombines TRBV29-1 with TRBJ1-4; 9 bases fit TRBD1. The V and J ends lost 4 bases and 8 bases, in that order; junction bases with no gene match: 11. This CDR3 comprises 15 residues. CDR1 is SQVTM, CDR2 ANQGSEA, per germline. Here the CDR3 reads CSVGVVTGGKEKLFF. The DNA for the CDR3 is TGCAGCGTTGGCGTTGTGACAGGGGGAAAGGAAAAACTGTTTTTT.

This clonotype was seen a single time. Being one base from a much bigger clone, this may be a read error. This chain connects TRBV6-2 or TRBV6-3 to TRBJ1-2, with D perhaps TRBD1 (5 bases). This CDR3 has 14 amino acids. The germline V gene encodes CDR1 MNHEY and CDR2 SVGEGT. The CDR3 is CASSPPGTGYGFTF. The CDR3 DNA reads TGTGCCAGCAGTCCTCCCGGGACTGGCTATGGCTTCACCTTC.

This clonotype has more than one count but fewer than ten. This chain connects TRBV6-1 to TRBJ1-4; D remains ambiguous. The germline CDR1 and CDR2 sequences are MNHNS and SASEGT. With 0 bases removed from V and 8 bases from J, the gap between germline ends came to 13 bases. This CDR3 spans 15 amino acids. The CDR3 coding sequence is TGTGCCAGCAGTGAAGCGCTTCGGGAACCCGAAAAACTGTTTTTT. Its translation: CASSEALREPEKLFF.

This clonotype was detected many times. This chain connects TRBV6-5 to TRBJ1-1; D is possibly TRBD1 (5 bases). Trimming took off 4 bases at V and 1 base at J, with 10 bases between the two ends. The CDR3 totals 14 residues. CDR1 MNHEY and CDR2 SVGAGI come from the germline V gene. Here the CDR3 DNA reads TGTGCCAGCAGTTGGGGGGGACGGAACACTGAAGCTTTCTTT. Translation gives CASSWGGRNTEAFF.

This clonotype was picked up a small number of times. This chain links TRBV7-2 with TRBJ2-7; 7 nucleotides align to TRBD1. CDR3 size: 16 residues. Trimming took 2 bases from V and 3 from J; bases not matched to a gene: 10. CDR1 and CDR2 from the germline V gene are SGHTA and FQGNSA. The CDR3 reads CASSLTTGTAFYEQYF. The CDR3 DNA reads TGTGCCAGCAGCTTAACGACCGGGACAGCTTTCTACGAGCAGTACTTC.

The V call is TRBV6-4, the J call TRBJ1-5, with TRBD1 matching 7 bases. Unmatched junction bases numbered 11, after V lost 5 bases and J lost 4 bases. The CDR3 is 16 residues long. Germline loops: CDR1 MRHNA, CDR2 SNTAGT. CDR3 DNA sequence: TGTGCCAGCAGTTCCTTAGGGGGCATGGGAAATCAGCCCCAGCATTTT. Its translation: CASSSLGGMGNQPQHF.